A selection of T cell receptor beta chains follows, all from one sample in a study of control samples from healthy donors and cancer patients. TCRdb's table, derived via immunoSEQ multiplex PCR, lists solely in-frame clones and lacks some. There are around 120,000 clones in the sample; around 87% occur only once, and around 8.7% lies in the top ten. Sequencing input: blood. The source is a man in his forties or fifties in good health. CDR3s include the opening cysteine and the closing phenylalanine or tryptophan. D genes are given only for firm matches. Part of the rows lack a size; the others show once, few, many or a class for expanded clones.

D: -; V: TRBV23-1; size: -; J: TRBJ2-3; CDR3: CASGAGQNRRSTDTQYF; DNA: TGCGCCAGCGGAGCGGGACAGAATCGGCGTAGCACAGATACGCAGTATTTT
D: -; V: TRBV6-2/TRBV6-3; size: -; J: TRBJ2-2; CDR3: CASSSRGELFF; DNA: TGTGCCAGCAGTTCCCGCGGGGAGCTGTTTTTT
D: -; V: TRBV25-1; size: -; J: TRBJ1-5; CDR3: CASSRSRGNQPQHF; DNA: TGTGCCAGCAGCAGGTCCAGAGGCAATCAGCCCCAGCATTTT
D: -; V: TRBV14; size: -; J: TRBJ1-1; CDR3: CASTFSMNTEAFF; DNA: TGTGCCAGCACCTTTTCTATGAACACTGAAGCTTTCTTT
D: -; V: TRBV19; size: -; J: TRBJ2-1; CDR3: CASSVPGGHLNNEQFF; DNA: TGTGCCAGTAGTGTTCCGGGGGGACACCTTAACAATGAGCAGTTCTTC
D: -; V: TRBV2; size: -; J: TRBJ1-5; CDR3: CASSEEAGGPQHF; DNA: TGTGCCAGCAGTGAGGAGGCCGGGGGCCCCCAGCATTTT
D: TRBD2; V: TRBV9; size: -; J: TRBJ2-7; CDR3: CASSVASGGIYEQYF; DNA: TGTGCCAGCAGCGTAGCCAGCGGGGGGATATACGAGCAGTACTTC
D: -; V: TRBV6-6; size: -; J: TRBJ2-7; CDR3: CASSYDLGGPYEQYF; DNA: TGTGCCAGCAGTTACGATCTCGGGGGTCCCTACGAGCAGTACTTC
D: -; V: TRBV12-3/TRBV12-4; size: once; J: TRBJ1-1; CDR3: CASRYGTMAFF; DNA: TGTGCCAGCAGGTACGGGACTATGGCTTTCTTT
D: -; V: TRBV10-3; size: -; J: TRBJ1-6; CDR3: CAISRGERSNIHF; DNA: TGTGCCATCAGTCGGGGGGAACGGTCCAACATCCACTTT
D: -; V: TRBV5-8; size: few; J: TRBJ1-2; CDR3: CASSLGVGRAGYTF; DNA: TGTGCCAGCAGCTTGGGGGTAGGGAGGGCTGGCTACACCTTC
D: -; V: TRBV4-1; size: -; J: TRBJ1-2; CDR3: CASSQESPGWANGYTF; DNA: TGCGCCAGCAGCCAAGAGTCTCCAGGGTGGGCAAATGGCTACACCTTC
D: -; V: TRBV27; size: -; J: TRBJ1-2; CDR3: CASSLSLRANYGYTF; DNA: TGTGCCAGCAGTTTATCCCTCCGGGCTAACTATGGCTACACCTTC
D: -; V: TRBV6-5; size: -; J: TRBJ2-7; CDR3: CASSSSTGSYEQYF; DNA: TGTGCCAGCAGTTCTAGCACGGGGTCCTACGAGCAGTACTTC
D: -; V: TRBV2; size: -; J: TRBJ1-1; CDR3: CASSTVESAFF; DNA: TGTGCCAGCAGTACTGTAGAGTCGGCTTTCTTT
D: -; V: TRBV18; size: -; J: TRBJ2-7; CDR3: CASSPGEGREQYF; DNA: TGTGCCAGCTCACCAGGTGAGGGGCGCGAGCAGTACTTC
D: -; V: TRBV4-2; size: -; J: TRBJ2-5; CDR3: CASSQDRETQYF; DNA: TGTGCCAGCAGCCAAGATAGGGAGACCCAGTACTTC
D: -; V: TRBV4-3; size: -; J: TRBJ1-4; CDR3: CASSQDRGGRGFNEKLFF; DNA: TGCGCCAGCAGCCAAGATCGGGGAGGGCGCGGGTTTAATGAAAAACTGTTTTTT
D: TRBD1; V: TRBV18; size: few; J: TRBJ2-1; CDR3: CASSSTGGKFF; DNA: TGTGCCAGCTCATCTACAGGGGGCAAGTTCTTC
D: -; V: TRBV13; size: once; J: TRBJ1-1; CDR3: CASSLVGKLNTEAFF; DNA: TGTGCCAGCAGCTTAGTTGGGAAATTGAACACTGAAGCTTTCTTT
D: TRBD1; V: TRBV3-1/TRBV3-2; size: -; J: TRBJ2-3; CDR3: CASSPRDRGPDTQYF; DNA: TGTGCCAGCAGCCCCCGGGACAGGGGGCCAGATACGCAGTATTTT
D: -; V: TRBV24-1; size: -; J: TRBJ1-4; CDR3: CATSDWANEKLFF; DNA: TGTGCCACCAGTGACTGGGCTAATGAAAAACTGTTTTTT
D: -; V: TRBV19; size: -; J: TRBJ1-6; CDR3: CASSMLGVHSPLHF; DNA: TGTGCCAGTAGTATGTTGGGGGTGCATTCACCCCTCCACTTT
D: -; V: TRBV18; size: -; J: TRBJ1-4; CDR3: CASSPRGNEKLFF; DNA: TGTGCCAGCTCACCCAGGGGAAATGAAAAACTGTTTTTT
D: -; V: TRBV6-4; size: -; J: TRBJ1-2; CDR3: CASSALGGGPGYGYTF; DNA: TGTGCCAGCAGTGCCCTTGGTGGGGGGCCGGGCTATGGCTACACCTTC
D: -; V: TRBV5-6; size: -; J: TRBJ1-3; CDR3: CASSLYGAAGRGNTIYF; DNA: TGTGCCAGCAGCTTGTATGGGGCGGCAGGGAGAGGAAACACCATATATTTT
D: -; V: TRBV11-3; size: -; J: TRBJ1-2; CDR3: CASSLDPTTPAGYTF; DNA: TGTGCCAGCAGCTTAGACCCGACGACCCCGGCTGGCTACACCTTC
D: -; V: TRBV2; size: -; J: TRBJ2-3; CDR3: CASRQGSTDTQYF; DNA: TGTGCCAGCAGGCAGGGTAGCACAGATACGCAGTATTTT
D: -; V: TRBV11-3; size: -; J: TRBJ2-1; CDR3: CASSLAPGYNEQFF; DNA: TGTGCCAGCAGCTTAGCTCCCGGTTACAATGAGCAGTTCTTC
D: -; V: TRBV28; size: -; J: TRBJ1-1; CDR3: CASSLTGLVPANTEAFF; DNA: TGTGCCAGCAGTTTGACAGGCTTGGTACCGGCGAACACTGAAGCTTTCTTT
D: -; V: TRBV15; size: -; J: TRBJ1-5; CDR3: CATSSLEQPQHF; DNA: TGTGCCACCAGCAGTCTCGAGCAGCCCCAGCATTTT
D: -; V: TRBV29-1; size: -; J: TRBJ1-1; CDR3: CSVEDEGNTEAFF; DNA: TGCAGCGTTGAAGATGAAGGGAACACTGAAGCTTTCTTT
D: TRBD1; V: TRBV19; size: -; J: TRBJ2-4; CDR3: CASSIVDRGWGLAKNIQYF; DNA: TGTGCCAGTAGTATAGTGGACAGGGGCTGGGGATTAGCCAAAAACATTCAGTACTTC
D: -; V: TRBV25-1; size: -; J: TRBJ2-6; CDR3: CASSETEGSGANVLTF; DNA: TGTGCCAGCAGTGAAACGGAGGGTTCAGGGGCCAACGTCCTGACTTTC
D: TRBD2; V: TRBV7-8; size: -; J: TRBJ2-7; CDR3: CASSLVGGESYEQYF; DNA: TGTGCCAGCAGCTTAGTCGGGGGGGAATCCTACGAGCAGTACTTC
D: TRBD2; V: TRBV11-2; size: -; J: TRBJ2-1; CDR3: CASSLTSGGAVSSYNEQFF; DNA: TGTGCCAGCAGCTTAACTAGCGGGGGGGCTGTAAGCTCCTACAATGAGCAGTTCTTC
D: TRBD1; V: TRBV18; size: -; J: TRBJ1-1; CDR3: CASSRDRANTEAFF; DNA: TGTGCCAGCTCACGCGACAGGGCGAACACTGAAGCTTTCTTT
D: TRBD1; V: TRBV7-3; size: -; J: TRBJ2-7; CDR3: CASSLGTGMSYEQYF; DNA: TGTGCCAGCAGCTTAGGGACAGGGATGTCCTACGAGCAGTACTTC
D: TRBD1; V: TRBV7-2; size: -; J: TRBJ1-5; CDR3: CASSPRTGDNQPQHF; DNA: TGTGCCAGCAGCCCTCGGACAGGGGACAATCAGCCCCAGCATTTT
D: -; V: TRBV2; size: -; J: TRBJ1-4; CDR3: CASSEAGSYHGEKLFF; DNA: TGTGCCAGCAGTGAAGCCGGGTCGTATCATGGTGAAAAACTGTTTTTT
D: TRBD1; V: TRBV19; size: -; J: TRBJ2-5; CDR3: CASSIGTGVRSGTQYF; DNA: TGTGCCAGTAGTATAGGGACAGGGGTCCGGTCGGGGACCCAGTACTTC
D: -; V: TRBV3-1/TRBV3-2; size: -; J: TRBJ2-2; CDR3: CASSQGGVSTGELFF; DNA: TGTGCCAGCAGCCAAGGGGGGGTGAGCACCGGGGAGCTGTTTTTT
D: -; V: TRBV7-9; size: -; J: TRBJ1-2; CDR3: CASSPRDNNPLGYTF; DNA: TGTGCCAGCAGCCCCCGGGACAATAACCCATTAGGCTACACCTTC
D: -; V: TRBV2; size: -; J: TRBJ1-2; CDR3: CASSEGGFEGSYTF; DNA: TGTGCCAGCAGTGAGGGGGGATTTGAGGGATCCTACACCTTC
D: -; V: TRBV6-5; size: once; J: TRBJ2-5; CDR3: CASTRALLQETQYF; DNA: TGTGCCAGCACCCGGGCCTTACTCCAAGAGACCCAGTACTTC
D: -; V: TRBV7-9; size: -; J: TRBJ2-5; CDR3: CASRPPPPELIEETQYF; DNA: TGTGCCAGCAGACCCCCGCCCCCAGAATTAATCGAAGAGACCCAGTACTTC
D: -; V: TRBV30; size: -; J: TRBJ1-5; CDR3: CACSRGGNQPQHF; DNA: TGTGCCTGCTCAAGGGGGGGGAATCAGCCCCAGCATTTT
D: TRBD2; V: TRBV7-2; size: large; J: TRBJ2-7; CDR3: CASSFPPGGSSYEQYF; DNA: TGTGCCAGCAGCTTCCCCCCCGGGGGGTCTTCCTACGAGCAGTACTTC
D: -; V: TRBV7-8; size: -; J: TRBJ1-2; CDR3: CASSLTHYGYTF; DNA: TGTGCCAGCAGCTTAACACACTATGGCTACACCTTC
D: TRBD2; V: TRBV20-1; size: few; J: TRBJ2-3; CDR3: CSASKAGGFTDTQYF; DNA: TGCAGTGCTAGTAAGGCGGGGGGCTTCACAGATACGCAGTATTTT
D: TRBD2; V: TRBV5-6; size: -; J: TRBJ2-5; CDR3: CASSLQRGPQETQYF; DNA: TGTGCCAGCAGCTTGCAGCGGGGCCCCCAAGAGACCCAGTACTTC
D: TRBD2; V: TRBV9; size: -; J: TRBJ2-1; CDR3: CASSVVGSGGRDEQFF; DNA: TGTGCCAGCAGCGTAGTCGGTAGCGGGGGGCGCGATGAGCAGTTCTTC
D: TRBD1; V: TRBV6-1; size: -; J: TRBJ2-2; CDR3: CASSESRGIGELFF; DNA: TGTGCCAGCAGTGAAAGCAGGGGGATCGGGGAGCTGTTTTTT
D: -; V: TRBV6-2/TRBV6-3; size: -; J: TRBJ2-3; CDR3: CASSYPATTQDTQYF; DNA: TGTGCCAGCAGTTACCCGGCGACCACCCAAGATACGCAGTATTTT
D: TRBD1; V: TRBV30; size: -; J: TRBJ1-1; CDR3: CAWSVQGQGLGTEAFF; DNA: TGTGCCTGGAGTGTACAAGGACAGGGTTTGGGCACTGAAGCTTTCTTT
D: -; V: TRBV12-3/TRBV12-4; size: few; J: TRBJ1-1; CDR3: CASSFGGSEAFF; DNA: TGTGCCAGCAGTTTTGGAGGGTCTGAAGCTTTCTTT
D: -; V: TRBV20-1; size: few; J: TRBJ1-3; CDR3: CSASVFGNTIYF; DNA: TGCAGTGCTAGTGTTTTTGGAAACACCATATATTTT